Listed below are T cell receptor beta chains from one sample, sequenced in a study of control samples from healthy donors and cancer patients. Profiling relied on immunoSEQ multiplex PCR, and the TCRdb table lists in-frame clones only, not all of them. Of 90,000 to 110,000 clones in the sample, around four fifths were seen once. The sample consisted of blood. Every receptor here comes from a woman between 50 and 59 years old in good health. CDR3s include the opening cysteine and the closing phenylalanine or tryptophan. The D gene is left open where the match is weak. Clone size is shown for a subset of rows, as once, few, many or a class of expanded clone.

12,TRBV29-1,TRBJ1-2,-,-,TGCAGCGTAGGGGGTCTTAACTATGGCTACACCTTC,CSVGGLNYGYTF
15,TRBV3-1/TRBV3-2,TRBJ1-1,-,-,TGTGCCAGCAGCCACTTCCGGGAATGGAACACTGAAGCTTTCTTT,CASSHFREWNTEAFF
14,TRBV28,TRBJ1-2,-,-,TGTGCCAGCAGTTCTTCCGGGACAAACCTCCTACTCACCTTC,CASSSSGTNLLLTF
15,TRBV9,TRBJ1-3,-,-,TGTGCCAGCAGCGCAGGCGACCGCTCTGGAAACACCATATATTTT,CASSAGDRSGNTIYF
14,TRBV7-2,TRBJ2-3,-,-,TGTGCCAGCAGCTCCCGACGGAGCACAGATACGCAGTATTTT,CASSSRRSTDTQYF
14,TRBV30,TRBJ1-3,-,-,TGTGCCTGGAGTGCTAGTTTCTCTGGAAACACCATATATTTT,CAWSASFSGNTIYF
16,TRBV4-3,TRBJ1-2,few,-,TGCGCCAGCAGCCAAGATCGGGGGAGTAGGCCTCGGGGCTACACCTTC,CASSQDRGSRPRGYTF
14,TRBV5-8,TRBJ2-7,-,-,TGTGCCAGCAGCTTGAGATGGGGGCGCAGCGAGCAGTACTTC,CASSLRWGRSEQYF
13,TRBV5-6,TRBJ2-7,-,-,TGTGCCAGCAGCTTGCCAGCCTCCTACGAGCAGTACTTC,CASSLPASYEQYF
14,TRBV7-3,TRBJ1-1,-,-,TGTGCCAGCAGCTTAACAAGCAGTAAGGATGAAGCTTTCTTT,CASSLTSSKDEAFF
15,TRBV6-6,TRBJ1-3,-,-,TGTGCCAGCAGTTACAGTCAGGGGCCTGGAAACACCATATATTTT,CASSYSQGPGNTIYF
13,TRBV19,TRBJ2-1,-,-,TGTGCCAGTAGTCAGGGCGGTATGAATGAGCAGTTCTTC,CASSQGGMNEQFF
15,TRBV4-3,TRBJ1-6,once,-,TGCGCCAGCAGCCTAGATAGTCGCCTTAATTCACCCCTCCACTTT,CASSLDSRLNSPLHF
14,TRBV28,TRBJ2-7,-,-,TGTGCCAGCACTAATGGGGTAGTAGCCTACGAGCAGTACTTC,CASTNGVVAYEQYF
13,TRBV12-3/TRBV12-4,TRBJ1-2,-,TRBD1,TGTGCCAGCAGTCGACAGGGGGCGGAGGGCTACACCTTC,CASSRQGAEGYTF
14,TRBV29-1,TRBJ2-1,-,TRBD2,TGCAGCGTTGATGGCCTAGCGGGAGACCTTGAGCAGTTCTTC,CSVDGLAGDLEQFF
13,TRBV9,TRBJ1-1,-,-,TGTGCCAGCAGCGTTGACTTGGACACTGAAGCTTTCTTT,CASSVDLDTEAFF
17,TRBV19,TRBJ2-3,-,-,TGTGCCAGTAGTATAGTTCAACAGGCGTCTGGCACAGATACGCAGTATTTT,CASSIVQQASGTDTQYF
14,TRBV29-1,TRBJ2-5,-,TRBD2,TGCAGCGTTGCCATAGCGGGGACACAAGAGACCCAGTACTTC,CSVAIAGTQETQYF
14,TRBV30,TRBJ1-1,once,TRBD1,TGTGCCTGGAGGTCACAGGGGGCCGGCACTGAAGCTTTCTTT,CAWRSQGAGTEAFF
16,TRBV7-9,TRBJ2-7,-,-,TGTGCCAGCAGCCAGGAAGGGATTGAGAGCTCCTACGAGCAGTACTTC,CASSQEGIESSYEQYF
15,TRBV2,TRBJ1-2,-,-,TGTGCCAGCAGTTTGCGGACACTTTCTAACTATGGCTACACCTTC,CASSLRTLSNYGYTF
16,TRBV6-6,TRBJ2-7,-,TRBD1,TGTGCCAGCAGTTACTCGTTTGACAGGGGTGTCCACGAGCAGTACTTC,CASSYSFDRGVHEQYF
17,TRBV13,TRBJ2-7,-,TRBD1,TGTGCCAGCAGCCAAAAATCCGGGACAGGAGATCCTTACGAGCAGTACTTC,CASSQKSGTGDPYEQYF
16,TRBV3-1/TRBV3-2,TRBJ2-3,-,TRBD2,TGTGCCAGCAGCGACATAAGCGGGAGGGGTGTTGATACGCAGTATTTT,CASSDISGRGVDTQYF
15,TRBV28,TRBJ1-6,-,TRBD1,TGTGCCAGCAGCACCCGGACAGGGGCACGGGGACCCCTCCACTTT,CASSTRTGARGPLHF
14,TRBV29-1,TRBJ1-2,-,-,TGCAGCGTTGGGGGGCCGGGACATGATCGTGGCTACACCTTC,CSVGGPGHDRGYTF
16,TRBV11-3,TRBJ2-1,-,-,TGTGCCAGCAGCTCGACAGGGAGTCGGACTAGGAATGAGCAGTTCTTC,CASSSTGSRTRNEQFF
11,TRBV5-6,TRBJ1-2,-,-,TGTGCCAGCAGCTTGGTAGACAGCTGGGTATTC,CASSLVDSWVF
16,TRBV2,TRBJ2-1,-,TRBD1,TGTGCCAGCAACCTACAGGGGGCACGGGCGAACAATGAGCAGTTCTTC,CASNLQGARANNEQFF
13,TRBV6-1,TRBJ2-7,-,-,TGTGCCAGCAGTGAAGGGCTATCCTACGAGCAGTACTTC,CASSEGLSYEQYF
13,TRBV19,TRBJ2-1,-,-,TGTGCCAGTAGTACGGGGTCCAACAATGAGCAGTTCTTC,CASSTGSNNEQFF
13,TRBV20-1,TRBJ2-3,-,TRBD2,TGCAGTGCTAGTTTCGGGAGGGAGGATACGCAGTATTTT,CSASFGREDTQYF
14,TRBV11-2,TRBJ2-3,-,-,TGTGCCAGCAGCTCCGTCTCAGGAGAGGATACGCAGTATTTT,CASSSVSGEDTQYF
16,TRBV19,TRBJ1-4,-,-,TGTGCCAGTAGTATAAGGCGCGGGCGGGATAATGAAAAACTGTTTTTT,CASSIRRGRDNEKLFF
14,TRBV27,TRBJ1-6,-,TRBD1,TGTGCCAGCAGGAGGGACAGCTATAATTCACCCCTCCACTTT,CASRRDSYNSPLHF
15,TRBV28,TRBJ1-3,-,-,TGTGCCAGCAGTTCACCCGGGACTGCTGGAAACACCATATATTTT,CASSSPGTAGNTIYF